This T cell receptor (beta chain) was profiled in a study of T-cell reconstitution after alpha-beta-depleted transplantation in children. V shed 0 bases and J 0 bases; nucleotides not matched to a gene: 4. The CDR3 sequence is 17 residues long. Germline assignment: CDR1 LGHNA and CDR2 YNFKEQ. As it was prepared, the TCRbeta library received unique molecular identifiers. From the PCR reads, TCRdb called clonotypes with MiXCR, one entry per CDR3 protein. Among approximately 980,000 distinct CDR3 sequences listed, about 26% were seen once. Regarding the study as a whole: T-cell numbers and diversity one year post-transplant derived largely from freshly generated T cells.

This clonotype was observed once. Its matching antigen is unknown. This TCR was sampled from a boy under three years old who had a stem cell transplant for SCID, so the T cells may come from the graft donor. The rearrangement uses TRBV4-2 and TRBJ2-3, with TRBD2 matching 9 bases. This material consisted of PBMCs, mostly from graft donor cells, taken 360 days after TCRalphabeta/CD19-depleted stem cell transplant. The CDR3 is CASSQEIAGVSTDTQYF. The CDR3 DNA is TGTGCCAGCAGCCAAGAGATAGCGGGGGTTAGCACAGATACGCAGTATTTT.